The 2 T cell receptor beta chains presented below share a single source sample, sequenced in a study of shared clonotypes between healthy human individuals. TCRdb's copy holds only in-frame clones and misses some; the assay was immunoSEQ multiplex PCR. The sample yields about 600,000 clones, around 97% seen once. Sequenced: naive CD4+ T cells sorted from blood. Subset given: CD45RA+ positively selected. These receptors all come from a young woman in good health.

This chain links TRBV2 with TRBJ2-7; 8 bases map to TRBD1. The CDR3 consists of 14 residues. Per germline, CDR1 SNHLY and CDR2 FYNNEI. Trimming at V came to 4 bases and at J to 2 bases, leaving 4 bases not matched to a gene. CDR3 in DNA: TGTGCCAGCAGTGTTGGCAGGGGGCCCTACGAGCAGTACTTC. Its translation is CASSVGRGPYEQYF. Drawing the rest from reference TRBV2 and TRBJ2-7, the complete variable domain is EPEVTQTPSHQVTQMGQEVILRCVPISNHLYFYWYRQILGQKVEFLVSFYNNEISEKSEIFDDQFSVERPDGSNFTLKIRSTKLEDSAMYFCASSVGRGPYEQYFGPGTRLTVT.

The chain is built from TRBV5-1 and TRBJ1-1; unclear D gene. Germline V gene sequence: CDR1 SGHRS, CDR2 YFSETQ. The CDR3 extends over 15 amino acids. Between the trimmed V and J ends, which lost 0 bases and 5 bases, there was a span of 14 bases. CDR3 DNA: TGCGCCAGCAGCTTGGGAGTCCAAGCGGGAACTGAAGCTTTCTTT. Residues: CASSLGVQAGTEAFF.